Shown below are 21 T cell receptor beta chains from a single sample sequenced in a study of Ad26.COV2.S vaccination and SARS-CoV-2 variants (dated by TCRdb to the early 2020s). The label giving this sample's treatment or condition can be read as: around 19 received Ad26.COV2.S at low or high dose, single or two shots; several received placebo; per-sample allocation not given. For vaccine and placebo recipients, repertoires were sequenced using samples collected on day 63 after the first injection. The library was built by means of the immunoSEQ multiplex PCR assay. Not all clones reach the TCRdb copy of this immuneACCESS table, which keeps in-frame sequences only. Checked studies attribute under half of the gap to unresolved V genes and leave the rest unexplained. This sample has around 320,000 clones in its table, and about nine tenths of those were observed once. Roughly 3.2% of the sample goes to the ten largest clones.

Sequences were derived from peripheral blood, sampled in a trial of Ad26.COV2.S vaccine versus placebo. These receptors came from a person between 18 and 65 years old who received the Ad26.COV2.S COVID-19 vaccine or a placebo.

The chain has TRBV5-1 and TRBJ2-7; no clear D. The CDR3 runs to 12 residues. Germline CDR1 and CDR2: SGHRS and YFSETQ. Trimming removed 4 bases at V and 2 bases at J, with 7 bases between. As DNA, the CDR3 is TGCGCCAGCAGCCCGGTGCCCTACGAGCAGTACTTC. This codes for CASSPVPYEQYF.

This clone was recorded only once. The rearrangement joins TRBV18 to TRBJ1-1, with TRBD1 as a possible D gene (6 bases). CDR3 length: 18 residues. Trimming left V 1 base short and J 1 base short, with 19 bases between. Germline V gives CDR1 KGHSH, CDR2 LQKENI. In DNA form, the CDR3 reads TGTGCCAGCTCACCACTTCTGGGCAGGGGCGCGGAGAACACTGAAGCTTTCTTT. It specifies CASSPLLGRGAENTEAFF.

The chain carries TRBV5-1 and TRBJ2-2, with 10 bases matching TRBD1. The germline gives CDR1 SGHRS, CDR2 YFSETQ. The J segment lost 4 bases and the V segment lost 7 bases, leaving 1 base of the junction unmatched. The CDR3 runs to 13 residues. DNA for the CDR3: TGCGCCAGCGGACAGGGGGGCACCGGGGAGCTGTTTTTT. As protein: CASGQGGTGELFF.

V gene TRBV30 combines with J gene TRBJ1-3; 11 nucleotides match TRBD1. The germline CDR1 and CDR2 sequences are GTSNPN and SVGIG (reference sequence). The CDR3 has 19 amino acids. The ends lost 8 bases at V and 2 bases at J; junction bases unmatched: 20. The chain's CDR3 is CAPKYYAGQGASTGNTIYF. The CDR3 DNA reads as TGTGCCCCCAAATACTACGCTGGACAGGGGGCAAGCACTGGAAACACCATATATTTT.

This chain joins TRBV6-5 and TRBJ1-1, with D possibly matching TRBD1 (5 bases). Per germline, CDR1 MNHEY and CDR2 SVGAGI. The CDR3 runs 14 residues. The ends were cut back, 6 bases at V and 7 bases at J, with 18 bases in the middle. DNA of the CDR3: TGTGCCAGCAGAACTGGGACGGGGGGTGTTGAAGCTTTCTTT. Protein product: CASRTGTGGVEAFF.

The chain employs TRBV19 and TRBJ1-5, with D hard to call. The CDR3 extends over 15 amino acids. V lost 5 bases, J lost 7 bases, and 18 bases lay in between. Germline CDR1 and CDR2: LNHDA and SQIVND (reference sequence). CDR3 coding DNA: TGTGCCAGTAGTTTACTAGTCACGGTTGGGCAGCCCCAGCATTTT. This encodes CASSLLVTVGQPQHF.

The J gene is TRBJ1-3, the V gene TRBV6-1; D not resolved. Trimming cost V 7 bases and J 2 bases, with 15 bases left between them. This CDR3 contains 15 residues. The germline CDR1 and CDR2 sequences are MNHNS and SASEGT. CDR3 DNA: TGTGCCAGCATCAGCATGGGAGGGACTGGAAACACCATATATTTT. This encodes CASISMGGTGNTIYF.

V gene TRBV7-9 combines with J gene TRBJ1-2, with D possibly matching TRBD1 (5 bases). CDR3 length: 14 amino acids. The V gene's germline CDR1 is SEHNR and CDR2 FQNEAQ (reference sequence). V shed 1 base and J shed 3 bases, with 9 bases lying between them. CDR3: CASSLVRDYYGYTF. CDR3 bases: TGTGCCAGCAGCTTAGTCAGGGACTACTATGGCTACACCTTC.

V gene TRBV5-4 combines with J gene TRBJ2-1; D gene unclear. V shed 3 bases and J shed 0 bases, with 13 bases lying between them. The CDR3 totals 16 residues. Germline values: CDR1 SGHNT, CDR2 YYREEE (reference sequence). The CDR3 is CASSWDEMSSYNEQFF. DNA of the CDR3: TGTGCCAGCAGCTGGGATGAGATGAGCTCCTACAATGAGCAGTTCTTC.

The rearrangement uses TRBV5-1 and TRBJ2-2; 7 bases agree with TRBD1. V lost 6 bases to trimming and J lost 3 bases; unmatched junction nucleotides: 8. CDR1 and CDR2 from the germline V gene are SGHRS and YFSETQ. This CDR3 is 15 amino acids long. The CDR3 loop is CASTFAGGDTGELFF. In DNA form, the CDR3 reads TGCGCCAGCACCTTCGCAGGGGGAGACACCGGGGAGCTGTTTTTT.

The rearrangement uses TRBV20-1 and TRBJ1-2; D is possibly TRBD1 (6 bases). Trimming pared 6 bases from V and 6 bases from J, leaving 11 bases between. The CDR3 extends over 11 amino acids. The germline V gene has CDR1 DFQATT and CDR2 SNEGSKA (reference sequence). As DNA, the CDR3 is TGCAGTGCAGAGCCAGGGGATGGCTACACCTTC. Residues: CSAEPGDGYTF.

This chain joins TRBV7-9 and TRBJ1-4; tentative D call: TRBD1 (5 bases). V lost 10 bases, J lost 7 bases, and 25 bases lay in between. Germline CDR1 reads SEHNR; CDR2 reads FQNEAQ (reference sequence). CDR3 length equals 16 residues. This CDR3 is CATRPFPGIGGEKLFF. As DNA, the CDR3 is TGTGCCACCAGACCATTTCCCGGGATCGGGGGTGAAAAACTGTTTTTT.

This clone was picked up one time. The chain carries TRBV27 and TRBJ1-4; weak D call: TRBD1 (6 bases). Germline V gene data show CDR1 as MNHEY and CDR2 as SMNVEV (reference sequence). The V end lost 2 bases, the J end lost 7 bases, and 20 bases lay between the germline ends. This CDR3 has 17 amino acids. CDR3 loop: CASSLKLGWGQSEKLFF. The CDR3, as DNA: TGTGCCAGCAGTTTAAAATTAGGTTGGGGGCAGAGTGAAAAACTGTTTTTT.

V is TRBV27 and J is TRBJ1-1; TRBD1 might be the D (6 bases). Trimming left V 8 bases short and J 1 base short, with 11 bases between. Germline CDR1 and CDR2: MNHEY and SMNVEV (reference sequence). CDR3 length: 13 residues. CDR3 in DNA: TGTGCCAGCCGGGGGCCGGGGAACACTGAAGCTTTCTTT. This translates into CASRGPGNTEAFF.

This chain connects TRBV11-2 to TRBJ1-6, with TRBD1 as a possible D gene (6 bases). Trimming stripped 2 bases from V and 7 bases from J, with 18 bases between. CDR3 size: 17 residues. Germline CDR1 reads SGHAT; CDR2 reads FQNNGV. Written as DNA, the CDR3 is TGTGCCAGCAGCTTACTCCCCGGCGGGGGGCTGAATTCACCCCTCCACTTT. Encoded protein: CASSLLPGGGLNSPLHF.

The V and J genes are TRBV19 and TRBJ1-4; the D is unclear. Germline CDR1 is LNHDA and CDR2 is SQIVND (reference sequence). V lost 1 base, J lost 5 bases, and 5 bases lay in between. The CDR3 length is 13 residues. CDR3 region: CASSIAGNEKLFF. For the CDR3, the DNA is TGTGCCAGTAGTATAGCAGGAAATGAAAAACTGTTTTTT.

The chain joins TRBV6-5 to TRBJ1-2, with D perhaps TRBD1 (5 bases). The CDR3 extends over 12 amino acids. Germline lookup yields CDR1 MNHEY and CDR2 SVGAGI. Trimming cost V 5 bases and J 8 bases, with 12 bases left between them. For the CDR3, the DNA is TGTGCCAGCAGTCCCCTGCAGGGAGGCTACACCTTC. Amino acid sequence: CASSPLQGGYTF.

J is TRBJ1-3 and V is TRBV4-3; 7 nucleotides align to TRBD1. This CDR3 has 14 amino acids. V shed 4 bases, J shed 7 bases, and the junction held 7 bases outside the gene matches. The germline V gene has CDR1 LGHNA and CDR2 YSLEER. This chain's CDR3 is CASSPTGIGNTIYF. CDR3 coding DNA: TGCGCCAGCAGCCCGACAGGGATTGGCAACACCATATATTTT.

V and J are TRBV5-4 and TRBJ1-2; tentatively, D is TRBD1 (5 bases). The CDR3 extends over 14 amino acids. With 9 bases removed from V and 4 bases from J, the gap between germline ends came to 19 bases. CDR1 and CDR2 from the germline V gene are SGHNT and YYREEE (reference sequence). The CDR3 is CAILLTRVPYGYTF. The CDR3 nucleotides read TGTGCCATCTTACTAACCAGGGTACCCTATGGCTACACCTTC. Full variable domain (missing parts from reference TRBV5-4 and TRBJ1-2): ETGVTQSPTHLIKTRGQQVTLRCSSQSGHNTVSWYQQALGQGPQFIFQYYREEENGRGNFPPRFSGLQFPNYSSELNVNALELDDSALYLCAILLTRVPYGYTFGSGTRLTVV.

The chain joins TRBV2 to TRBJ2-7; D is ambiguous. CDR3 size: 12 residues. CDR1 SNHLY and CDR2 FYNNEI come from the germline V gene. The CDR3 is CGAASSSYEQYF. The DNA of the CDR3 is TGTGGGGCAGCTTCCTCCTCCTACGAGCAGTACTTC.

The chain uses TRBV19 and TRBJ2-7; 10 bases line up with TRBD1. This CDR3 region has 14 residues. Germline CDR1 and CDR2: LNHDA and SQIVND (reference sequence). Germline trimming cut 4 bases from V and 3 bases from J; bases unmatched to any gene: 3. CDR3 sequence: CASSRTGGNYEQYF. The CDR3 DNA sequence: TGTGCCAGTAGTAGGACAGGGGGTAACTACGAGCAGTACTTC.